Below, 10 T cell receptor beta chains from the same sample are listed, as sequenced in a study of Ad26.COV2.S vaccination and SARS-CoV-2 variants. Treatment: some 20 received Ad26.COV2.S at low or high dose, single or two shots; about 5 received placebo; per-sample allocation not given. Each sample was drawn 63 days after the first injection (of vaccine or placebo). Produced via immunoSEQ multiplex PCR; TCRdb's table is partial and in-frame only. The sample has around 400,000 clones; roughly 80% are singletons. The sequences come from peripheral blood, collected in a trial of Ad26.COV2.S vaccine versus placebo. The origin of the receptors is a person between 18 and 65 years old who received the Ad26.COV2.S COVID-19 vaccine or a placebo.

This chain joins TRBV2 and TRBJ2-1; 8 nucleotides align to TRBD1. The V gene's germline CDR1 is SNHLY and CDR2 FYNNEI. The CDR3 is 11 residues long. Trimming removed 10 bases from V and 9 bases from J; junction bases left unmatched: 5. The CDR3 DNA reads as TGTGCCACAGGACAGGGAGGTGAGCAGTTCTTC. Its translation is CATGQGGEQFF.

The CDR3 reads CASSLTNPGTGELFF. The DNA of the CDR3 is TGCGCCAGCAGCCTAACTAACCCGGGCACCGGGGAGCTGTTTTTT. The chain uses TRBV5-1 and TRBJ2-2; D gene ambiguous. CDR1 is SGHRS and CDR2 is YFSETQ in the germline V gene. V lost 4 bases and J 4 bases, leaving 14 bases between the germline ends. CDR3 length: 15 residues.

The gene calls are TRBV5-1 and TRBJ1-2, with 8 positions matching TRBD1. In germline, CDR1 is SGHRS, CDR2 YFSETQ. The CDR3 consists of 16 residues. V dropped 4 bases and J dropped 6; count of bases not matched to a gene: 14. As DNA, the CDR3 is TGCGCCAGCAGCCCCGGACAGGGAAGAAGAAAAGATGGCTACACCTTC. Protein sequence: CASSPGQGRRKDGYTF.

The J gene is TRBJ2-5, the V gene TRBV27, with D tentatively TRBD1 or TRBD2 (6 bases each). This CDR3 contains 14 residues. CDR1 is MNHEY and CDR2 is SMNVEV in the germline V gene (reference sequence). The V end lost 6 bases, the J end lost 5 bases, and 16 bases lay between the germline ends. The CDR3 sequence is CASRRGGFSETQYF. Here the CDR3 DNA reads TGTGCCAGCAGGCGAGGGGGGTTCTCCGAGACCCAGTACTTC.

At least ten counts were recorded for this clone. This chain uses TRBV4-1 with TRBJ1-2, with D possibly TRBD1 on 5 matching bases. V was pared by 3 bases and J by 4 bases, with 12 bases between. Germline CDR1 is MGHRA and CDR2 is YSYEKL. CDR3 length: 14 amino acids. CDR3 in amino acids: CASSQAGHSYGYTF. The CDR3 DNA follows: TGCGCCAGCAGCCAGGCTGGACACAGCTATGGCTACACCTTC.

This clone was seen a handful of times. The chain couples TRBV9 to TRBJ2-3, with D possibly being TRBD2 (5 bases). The germline V gene encodes CDR1 SGDLS and CDR2 YYNGEE. Trimming removed 3 bases from V and 1 base from J, with 12 bases in between. This CDR3 spans 15 amino acids. The CDR3 sequence is CASSADWGGTDTQYF. Written as DNA, the CDR3 is TGTGCCAGCAGCGCCGATTGGGGAGGCACAGATACGCAGTATTTT.

This chain connects TRBV12-5 to TRBJ1-4; a weak D match, TRBD1 (5 bases). CDR1 is LGHNT, CDR2 FRNRAP, per germline. V shed 2 bases and J shed 6 bases, with 7 bases lying between them. This CDR3 comprises 13 residues. The CDR3 reads CASGLSRDEKLFF. The CDR3 DNA is TGTGCTAGTGGTTTGAGCAGGGATGAAAAACTGTTTTTT. The full variable domain, its missing parts supplied by reference TRBV12-5 and TRBJ1-4, is DARVTQTPRHKVTEMGQEVTMRCQPILGHNTVFWYRQTMMQGLELLAYFRNRAPLDDSGMPKDRFSAEMPDATLATLKIQPSEPRDSAVYFCASGLSRDEKLFFGSGTQLSVL.

Here the CDR3 reads CASSSLGGPSYEQYF. CDR3 bases: TGTGCCAGCAGCTCGCTGGGCGGCCCTAGCTACGAGCAGTACTTC. The chain carries TRBV28 and TRBJ2-7, with unresolved D. Between the trimmed V and J ends, which lost 6 bases and 3 bases, there was a span of 18 bases. The CDR3 has 15 residues. Germline CDR1 MDHEN, CDR2 SYDVKM.

The chain combines TRBV5-5 with TRBJ2-7; D perhaps matches TRBD1 (6 bases). The length of the CDR3 is 13 residues. Germline V gene sequence: CDR1 SGHKS, CDR2 YYEKEE (reference sequence). Trimming left V 3 bases short and J 6 bases short, with 13 bases between. The CDR3 DNA reads as TGTGCCAGCAGCTCCAGGGGATCGGCCGAGCAGTACTTC. The encoded protein is CASSSRGSAEQYF.

The chain has TRBV29-1 and TRBJ1-2; maybe TRBD1 (6 bases). Trimming took off 6 bases at V and 4 bases at J, with 15 bases between the two ends. Looked up from germline, CDR1 is SQVTM and CDR2 is ANQGSEA. The CDR3 has 13 amino acids. The CDR3 is CSVPGHGTYGYTF. CDR3 bases: TGCAGCGTGCCGGGACACGGGACCTATGGCTACACCTTC.